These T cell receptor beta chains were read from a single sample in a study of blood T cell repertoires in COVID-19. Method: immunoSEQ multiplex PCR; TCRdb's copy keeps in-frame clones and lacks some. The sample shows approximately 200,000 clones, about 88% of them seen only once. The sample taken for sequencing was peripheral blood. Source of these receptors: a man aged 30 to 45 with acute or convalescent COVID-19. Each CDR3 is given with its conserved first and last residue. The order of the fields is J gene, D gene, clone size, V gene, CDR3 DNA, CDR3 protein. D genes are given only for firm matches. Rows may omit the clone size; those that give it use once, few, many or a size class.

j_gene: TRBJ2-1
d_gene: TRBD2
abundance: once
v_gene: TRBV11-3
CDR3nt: TGTGCCAGCAGCACTAGCGGGGGGGGAGATGAGCAGTTCTTC
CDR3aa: CASSTSGGGDEQFF

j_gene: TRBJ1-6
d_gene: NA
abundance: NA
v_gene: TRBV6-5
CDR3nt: TGTGCCAGCAGATTCTCAGTTCAGGGGACTTCACCCCTCCACTTT
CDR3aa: CASRFSVQGTSPLHF

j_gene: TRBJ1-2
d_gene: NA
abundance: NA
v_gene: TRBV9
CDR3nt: TGTGCCAGCACCGATGATCGGGGGGCTTATGGCTACACCTTC
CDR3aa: CASTDDRGAYGYTF

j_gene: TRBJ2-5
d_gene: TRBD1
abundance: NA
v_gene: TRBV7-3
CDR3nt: TGTGCCAGCAGCCGGACCGGACAGGTGGGAGAGACCCAGTACTTC
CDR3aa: CASSRTGQVGETQYF

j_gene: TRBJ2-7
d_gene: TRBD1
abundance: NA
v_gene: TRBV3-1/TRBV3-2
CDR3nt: TGTGCCAGCGGACAGGGTTATTACTACGAGCAGTACTTC
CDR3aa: CASGQGYYYEQYF

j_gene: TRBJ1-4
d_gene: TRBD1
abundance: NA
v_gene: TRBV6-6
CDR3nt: TGTGCCAGCACGGACAGGGTGAATGAAAAACTGTTTTTT
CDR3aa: CASTDRVNEKLFF

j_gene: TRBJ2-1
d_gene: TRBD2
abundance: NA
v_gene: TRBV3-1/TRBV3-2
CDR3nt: TGTGCCAGCAGCCAAGATCATCGAGTTATGGCTAGCGGGGGCCAAAGGAATGAGCAGTTCTTC
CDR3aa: CASSQDHRVMASGGQRNEQFF

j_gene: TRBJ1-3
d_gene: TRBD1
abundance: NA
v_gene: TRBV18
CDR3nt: TGTGCCAGCTCACAGCAATCCGGGACAGGGGTTCGTGGAAACACCATATATTTT
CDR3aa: CASSQQSGTGVRGNTIYF

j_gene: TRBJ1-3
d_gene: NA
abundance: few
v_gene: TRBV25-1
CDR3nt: TGTGCCAGCAGTGAATATAGCCGGCTCTCTGGAAACACCATATATTTT
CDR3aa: CASSEYSRLSGNTIYF

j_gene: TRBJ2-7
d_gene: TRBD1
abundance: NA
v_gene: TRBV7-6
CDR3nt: TGTGCCAGCAGCCCCGCCCCCGGCAGGGGGTCCTACGAGCAGTACTTC
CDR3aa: CASSPAPGRGSYEQYF